This paragraph covers one T cell receptor (beta chain) sequence. This clone was recorded once. Its antigen is currently not known. No much larger clone exists at a distance of one base, and base qualities are not known. For this chain, trimming is 5 bases at the V end and 7 bases at the J end, and the number of junction bases without a gene match is 10. The germline V gene encodes CDR1 SGHVS and CDR2 FNYEAQ. The CDR3 goes from the cysteine to the phenylalanine over 15 residues. Kept here is only the CDR3 DNA, which spans 45 bases and is read in frame from base 1. Whole blood was collected in K2EDTA tubes by collaborating institutions according to the institutions' own protocols. Collaborator samples were shipped for TCRbeta analysis as frozen whole blood, isolated PBMCs, or DNA extracted from either sample type. These data originate in a study of blood T cell repertoires in COVID-19 (dated by TCRdb to 2018 to 2020). Turning to the overall study: The collaborator samples originated in the United States, Italy and Spain and spanned the acute and convalescent phases of COVID-19. The material from the prospective study consisted of cDNA or gDNA derived from T cells, B-cell-depleted T cells, or PBMCs. The dataset comprised deeply sampled blood TCRbeta repertoires from subjects exposed to, actively infected with, or recovered from COVID-19. A freely available public database, intended as a resource for researchers studying the immune response to SARS-CoV-2, is where the repertoires were released. Samples were obtained from the ongoing ImmuneRACE study (first 160 participants) and from 1,000 to 1,500 subjects provided by 6 global collaborators. A de-identified subject ID, COVID-19 status, age in years and sex were almost always included in the sample metadata. Where available, HLA class I and class II types were taken from metadata supplied by the sample provider and were not determined by assay-based typing.

What the work shows at the level of the full study, not this receptor alone: Clinical and demographic metadata were provided uncurated, with the amount varying by source and participant.

TCRbeta CDR3 regions were amplified from genomic DNA by means of the immunoSEQ Assay, a bias-controlled multiplex PCR. The authors' pipeline ran thus. The number of nucleated cells in each sample was estimated from the amplification of reference gene primers within the assay. To quantify the absolute abundance of each unique TCRbeta CDR3 rearrangement, sequence reads were collapsed and filtered. For each sample, productive Simpson clonality was calculated as the square root of Simpson's diversity index over productive rearrangements. TCRdb's version of the immuneACCESS table is confined to in-frame rearrangements and falls short of the full clone set. An unresolved V gene accounts for under half of the shortfall where checked; the remainder is of unknown origin. V and J calls and clone size are copied from that table; D and trimming were computed from the DNA. The sample profile shows tens of thousands of clones; approximately 86% of them were found once. The ten largest clones take up more than 6.5% of the sample.

The chain couples TRBV7-6 to TRBJ1-4; 7 central nucleotides agree with TRBD1. The sequenced sample was peripheral blood. The receptor was isolated from a human donor with active COVID-19. The donor label of this sample is uncertain. CDR3 protein: CASSASQGIGEKLFF. The bases are TGTGCCAGCAGCGCGTCACAGGGGATCGGTGAAAAACTGTTTTTT.